The sequence of this T cell receptor beta chain was determined in a study of T cells in Graves' hyperthyroidism and ophthalmopathy. Reasons for excluding patients were uncontrolled infection, other autoimmune disease, pregnancy or lactation. Study-wide results and limits: Blood also held most thyroid clonotypes expanded beyond 0.001.

RNA transcripts provided the source from which TCR beta CDR3 regions were amplified. In the first-round RT-PCR of the TCR CDR3, the HTBI primer set was used. In TCRdb, the multiplex PCR reads were re-called with MiXCR into one record per CDR3 protein. Found here are a few hundred thousand distinct CDR3 sequences, about 18% of them singletons; the top ten hold around two fifths. The CDR3 has 18 amino acids. The V end was cut by 4 bases, the J end by 3 bases, with 24 bases between. From germline, CDR1 is SEHNR and CDR2 FQNEAQ (reference sequence). The table lists this clonotype with many counts. Its target is unknown.

V gene TRBV7-9 combines with J gene TRBJ1-1, with D possibly TRBD1 on 6 matching bases. What was sequenced was blood. The receptor was derived from a man aged 40-50 years with Graves' hyperthyroidism. CDR3 sequence: CASSSSYPGHQFYTEAFF. The DNA of the CDR3 is TGTGCCAGCAGCTCAAGTTATCCGGGACACCAGTTTTACACTGAAGCTTTCTTT.